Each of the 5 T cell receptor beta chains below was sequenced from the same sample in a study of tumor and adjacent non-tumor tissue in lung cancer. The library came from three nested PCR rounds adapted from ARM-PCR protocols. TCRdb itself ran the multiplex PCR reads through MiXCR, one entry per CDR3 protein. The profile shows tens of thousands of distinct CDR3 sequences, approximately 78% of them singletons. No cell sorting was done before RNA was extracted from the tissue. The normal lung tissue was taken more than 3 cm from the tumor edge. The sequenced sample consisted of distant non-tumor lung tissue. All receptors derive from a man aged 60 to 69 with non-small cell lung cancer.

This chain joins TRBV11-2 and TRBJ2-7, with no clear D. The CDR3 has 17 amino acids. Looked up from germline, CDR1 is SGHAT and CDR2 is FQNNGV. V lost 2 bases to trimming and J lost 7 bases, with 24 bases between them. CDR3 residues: CASSLIPEAIKGYEQYF. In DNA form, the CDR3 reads TGTGCCAGCAGCTTAATTCCCGAGGCCATCAAAGGCTATGAGCAGTACTTC.

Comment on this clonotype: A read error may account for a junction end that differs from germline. CDR3 protein: CASSLDACGSYTEQFF. The DNA of the CDR3 is TGCGCCAGCAGCTTGGATGCTTGCGGCTCCTACACTGAGCAGTTCTTC. The chain recombines TRBV5-1 with TRBJ2-1; D gene ambiguous. This CDR3 spans 16 amino acids. Germline V gene data show CDR1 as SGHRS and CDR2 as YFSETQ.

The CDR3 DNA reads TGTGCCAGCAGTCCCTTTAGGGCTGGGGACACTGAAGCTTTCTTT. It codes for CASSPFRAGDTEAFF. The chain has TRBV6-5 and TRBJ1-1; D gene ambiguous. The length of the CDR3 is 15 residues. Germline lookup yields CDR1 MNHEY and CDR2 SVGAGI. Trimming took off 5 bases at V and 3 bases at J, with 16 bases between the two ends.

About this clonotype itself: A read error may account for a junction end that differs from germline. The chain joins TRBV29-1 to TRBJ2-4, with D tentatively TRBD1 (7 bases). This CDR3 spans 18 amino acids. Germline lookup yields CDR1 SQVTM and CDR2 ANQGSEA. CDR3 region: CSVEHPDGGRGAQNIQYF. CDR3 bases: TGCAGTGTTGAACACCCGGATGGGGGCAGGGGGGCCCAAAACATTCAGTACTTC.

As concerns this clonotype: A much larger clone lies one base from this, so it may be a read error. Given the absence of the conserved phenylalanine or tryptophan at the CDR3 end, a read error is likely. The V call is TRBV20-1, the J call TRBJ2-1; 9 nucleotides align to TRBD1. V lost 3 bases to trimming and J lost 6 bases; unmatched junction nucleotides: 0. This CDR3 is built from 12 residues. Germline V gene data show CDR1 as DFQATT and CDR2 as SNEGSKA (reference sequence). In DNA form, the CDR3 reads TGCAGTGCTAGGACAGGGGGCAATGAGCAGTTCTTA. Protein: CSARTGGNEQFL.